This TCR beta chain was sequenced for a study of beta chain features in type 1 diabetes. Findings and limits, study-wide: In all four CD4+ subsets, TCRB CDR3 length was significantly, moderately reduced in type 1 diabetes. Researchers reported that naive, central memory and Treg TCRB repertoires appeared more similar in patients than in healthy donors.

Germline CDR1 is LNHDA and CDR2 is SQIVND (reference sequence). The V end lost 4 bases, the J end lost 7 bases, and 20 bases lay between the germline ends. The CDR3 contains 15 residues. For this clone: Its antigen is not known.

The sequenced template was cDNA made from the entire isolated RNA. TCRdb's copy holds only in-frame clones and misses some; the assay was immunoSEQ multiplex PCR. The sample records 300,000 to 400,000 clones, 9.6% being singletons. The J gene is TRBJ2-7, the V gene TRBV19; tentatively, D is TRBD1 (7 bases). Input material: central memory CD4+ T cells from blood. The TCR originated in a man aged 25 to 40 with type 1 diabetes. The CDR3 DNA reads TGTGCCAGTAGTAAAAGACAGGGAGGTCGGGGAGAGCAGTACTTC. It specifies CASSKRQGGRGEQYF.